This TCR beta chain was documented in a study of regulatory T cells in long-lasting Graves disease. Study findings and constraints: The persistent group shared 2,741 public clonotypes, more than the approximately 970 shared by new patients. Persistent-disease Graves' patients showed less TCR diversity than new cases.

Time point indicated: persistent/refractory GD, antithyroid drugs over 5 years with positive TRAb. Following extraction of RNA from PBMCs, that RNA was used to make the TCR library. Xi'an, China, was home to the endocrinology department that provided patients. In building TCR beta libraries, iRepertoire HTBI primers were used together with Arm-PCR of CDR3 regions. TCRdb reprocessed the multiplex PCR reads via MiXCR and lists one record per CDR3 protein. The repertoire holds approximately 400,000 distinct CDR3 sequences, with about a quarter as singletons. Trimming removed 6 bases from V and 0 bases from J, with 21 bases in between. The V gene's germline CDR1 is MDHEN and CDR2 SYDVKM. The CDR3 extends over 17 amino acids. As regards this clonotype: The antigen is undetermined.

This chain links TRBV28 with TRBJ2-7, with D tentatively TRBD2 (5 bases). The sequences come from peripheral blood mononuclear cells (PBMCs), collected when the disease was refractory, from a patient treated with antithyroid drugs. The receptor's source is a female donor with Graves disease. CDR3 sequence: CASSPLNWRTYSYEQYF. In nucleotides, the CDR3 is TGTGCCAGCAGCCCGTTAAACTGGCGGACTTACTCCTACGAGCAGTACTTC.